A single T cell receptor beta chain is shown here with its context. Its antigen is still unknown. No quality values exist for individual bases; no much larger clone is one base distant. TCR beta chain sequences were generated from genomic DNA using the immunoSEQ assay. In the source study's methods: Any CDR3 sequence that did not begin with the conserved framework cysteine at position 104 was removed by hand. Clonality was calculated as one minus the normalized Shannon's Diversity Index, with values ranging from 0 (maximal diversity) to 1 (oligoclonal). Differences in the frequency of the same CDR3 between samples, such as brain versus blood, were assessed with chi-squared comparison-of-proportions tests. Public clonotypes were identified by searching immuneACCESS, and similarity to known antiviral clonotypes was assessed with the VDJdb browser. Not all clones reach the TCRdb copy of this immuneACCESS table, which keeps in-frame sequences only. Checked studies attribute under half of the gap to unresolved V genes and leave the rest unexplained. The DNA gave D and trimming, while V, J and clone size come from that table. Recorded for this sample are a few hundred thousand clones; roughly 93% of them occurred a single time. The ten largest make up 5% to 7% of the sample.

This sample was taken from a study of brain T cells in children with intractable seizures (dated by TCRdb to the early 2020s). Looking at the study overall: Resected brain tissue from about 48 pediatric epilepsy surgery cases was initially screened for immune gene transcripts with a NanoString immunology panel. Among the approximately 12 selected surgery cases, eight also had pre-surgery blood sequenced, leaving four with brain tissue only.

What the time point label conveys for this sample: blood from clinic visit 5 months post-surgery; TSC patient then seizure free. The surgery cases showing the highest brain T cell transcript signatures were chosen for TCR beta chain sequencing of brain tissue and, when available, of blood. Before surgery, patients had received at least one anti-epileptic drug. The TCR-sequenced patients were children whose drug-resistant epilepsy was caused by tuberous sclerosis complex, focal cortical dysplasia, Rasmussen encephalitis or hemimegalencephaly. Bulk genomic DNA was extracted from unsorted brain tissue and whole blood with the Monarch genomic DNA purification kit. Sequences SNHLY (CDR1) and FYNNEI (CDR2) are obtained from the germline V gene. The CDR3 goes from the cysteine to the phenylalanine over 15 residues. Only CDR3 DNA is held: 45 bases, read in frame from base 1. Trimming costs V 4 bases and J 4 bases, and their ends lie 16 bases apart.

What the authors observed across the whole study: Viral specificity was inferred solely from CDR3 sequence similarity, and the HCMV serostatus of the patients was not known. Because pre- and post-surgery blood were sequenced to different depths, clones absent from the pre-surgery sample may reflect undersampling.

The source of this sequence is a boy under two years old with tuberous sclerosis and intractable seizures. The sample was peripheral blood, taken roughly 5 months after surgery. The rearranged chain carries TRBV2 and TRBJ1-1; the D gene is not confidently resolved. For the CDR3, the sequence is CASSVDLPWGTEAFF. The DNA sequence follows: TGTGCCAGCAGTGTGGACCTACCCTGGGGCACTGAAGCTTTCTTT.